This TCR beta chain was found in a study of T-cell memory formation after mild COVID-19. TCRdb used MiXCR to reprocess the 5' RACE reads, holding one entry per CDR3 protein. This table has around 300,000 distinct CDR3 sequences, roughly an eighth appearing once. There are many counts of this clonotype. The germline CDR1 and CDR2 sequences are SGHKS and YYEKEE (reference sequence). The V end lost 4 bases, the J end lost 2 bases, and 17 bases lay between the germline ends. This CDR3 comprises 16 residues. Sequenced sample: PBMCs or a T cell subset sorted from them (not recorded which). V and J are TRBV5-5 and TRBJ2-3; weak D call: TRBD2 (6 bases). This receptor was identified in a young man who had mild COVID-19 (a few samples of this study predate the infection). Cell type and time point are not known. The CDR3, as DNA: TGTGCCAGCAGCCCCCTGACGGGAGCCCCCACAGATACGCAGTATTTT. Amino acids: CASSPLTGAPTDTQYF.